One sample yielded the 9 T cell receptor beta chains listed below, sequenced in a study of blood T cells in healthy people across ages. Then a second PCR, running about 7 to 11 cycles, was carried out with a sample-barcoded 5' primer and a J-beta primer mix. TCRdb called the 5' RACE reads again in MiXCR, with one record for every CDR3 protein. Of around 1,500,000 distinct CDR3 sequences listed, roughly 45% are singletons. Sequencing was performed on blood. These receptor sequences come from a woman under 30 in good health.

This clonotype occurred a few times. The J gene is TRBJ2-7, the V gene TRBV12-3 or TRBV12-4, with a possible D match to TRBD1 (5 bases). The CDR3 length is 16 residues. The V end lost 6 bases, the J end lost 0 bases, and 18 bases lay between the germline ends. CDR3 bases: TGTGCCAGCAGCCGAACGGCAGGGCGGAGCTCCTACGAGCAGTACTTC. Amino acids: CASSRTAGRSSYEQYF.

The chain recombines TRBV10-3 with TRBJ1-2; TRBD1 might be the D (5 bases). This CDR3 contains 14 residues. Germline V CDR1 and CDR2: ENHRY, SYGVKD. V lost 4 bases to trimming and J lost 8 bases, with 17 bases between them. The CDR3 spells CAISGGGNRLGYTF. The DNA of the CDR3 is TGTGCCATCAGTGGGGGAGGCAACAGGCTCGGCTACACCTTC.

This clonotype was detected a few times. The V and J genes are TRBV6-2 or TRBV6-3 and TRBJ2-1; D remains ambiguous. The CDR3 sequence is 12 residues long. Germline V gene lookup returns CDR1 MNHEY and CDR2 SVGEGT. The V and J ends lost 2 bases and 8 bases respectively, with 7 bases between them. The CDR3: CASSYAAYEQFF. Here the CDR3 DNA reads TGTGCCAGCAGTTACGCCGCCTATGAGCAGTTCTTC.

As concerns this clonotype: Here the CDR3 omits its conserved ending phenylalanine or tryptophan, so a read error is the likely source. The chain employs TRBV12-3 or TRBV12-4 and TRBJ2-1; 10 nucleotides line up with TRBD2. V dropped 6 bases and J dropped 7; count of bases not matched to a gene: 6. The CDR3 is 14 amino acids. The CDR3 protein is CASRPSGSRNEQFL. In DNA, the CDR3 is TGTGCCAGCAGGCCTAGCGGGAGTCGGAATGAGCAGTTCTTA.

The chain has TRBV10-3 and TRBJ2-4; D ambiguous. The CDR3 runs 15 residues. The germline V and J ends were trimmed by 4 bases and 6 bases, with 16 bases remaining between them. Germline V gene data show CDR1 as ENHRY and CDR2 as SYGVKD. Written as DNA, the CDR3 is TGTGCCATCAGTGCGGGTCCGAGCTCTGGAAACATTCAGTACTTC. Its protein is CAISAGPSSGNIQYF.

The chain recombines TRBV24-1 with TRBJ2-1; D ambiguous. Per the germline V gene, CDR1 is KGHDR and CDR2 is SFDVKD. CDR3 length: 13 residues. Trimming took off 1 base at V and 10 bases at J, with 10 bases between the two ends. This CDR3 is CATSDFGGGEQFF. The CDR3 bases are TGTGCCACCAGTGATTTTGGCGGCGGCGAGCAGTTCTTC.

This clonotype appeared a single time. One end of the junction fails to match germline, which may point to a read error. V gene TRBV20-1 combines with J gene TRBJ2-3; tentative D call: TRBD2 (6 bases). CDR1 and CDR2 (germline): DFQATT, SNEGSKA (reference sequence). The CDR3 has 14 amino acids. The CDR3: CSVLPGGVTDTRYF. CDR3 DNA: TGCAGTGTTCTGCCCGGGGGAGTCACAGATACGCGGTATTTT.

Details on this clonotype: At one of its ends the junction is not consistent with the germline gene, which may arise from a read error. J is TRBJ1-1 and V is TRBV5-5; the match to TRBD1 covers 9 bases. This CDR3 spans 13 amino acids. Germline CDR1 SGHKS, CDR2 YYEKEE (reference sequence). The CDR3 loop is CTSSLEGDRDPFF. CDR3 DNA: TGTACCAGCAGCTTGGAGGGGGACAGGGACCCTTTCTTT. Variable domain in full (rest from reference TRBV5-5 and TRBJ1-1): DAGVTQSPTHLIKTRGQQVTLRCSPISGHKSVSWYQQVLGQGPQFIFQYYEKEERGRGNFPDRFSARQFPNYSSELNVNALLLGDSALYLCTSSLEGDRDPFFGQGTRLTVV.

The V call is TRBV20-1, the J call TRBJ2-1, with 10 bases matching TRBD1. Germline CDR1 reads DFQATT; CDR2 reads SNEGSKA (reference sequence). The CDR3 consists of 16 residues. V was pared by 6 bases and J by 0 bases, with 8 bases of the junction left unmatched. The CDR3 is CSAMDRGISSYNEQFF. Here the CDR3 DNA reads TGCAGTGCCATGGACAGGGGGATAAGCTCCTACAATGAGCAGTTCTTC.